These 21 T cell receptor beta chains came from one sample sequenced in a study of tissue T cells after allogeneic stem cell transplantation. Steroid-refractory graft-versus-host disease after allogeneic hematopoietic cell transplant qualified adults for prospective research-autopsy enrollment. Some clones are missing from TCRdb's copy, which holds only in-frame ones; the method was immunoSEQ multiplex PCR. The table shows about 2,700 clones, with roughly 60% occurring only once. The sequencing used descending colon tissue, collected at autopsy. The origin of the receptors is an older male patient with steroid-refractory graft-versus-host disease after an allogeneic stem cell transplant. T cells may partly derive from the graft donor.

V is TRBV13 and J is TRBJ2-7; TRBD1 aligns across 9 bases. CDR3 length: 13 residues. Unmatched junction bases numbered 5, after V lost 4 bases and J lost 7 bases. Germline CDR1 reads PRHDT; CDR2 reads FYEKMQ (reference sequence). The CDR3 nucleotides read TGTGCCAGCAGCTCCGGACAGGGGAGGGAGCAGTACTTC. This codes for CASSSGQGREQYF.

CDR3 amino acids: CASSRTGDSPLHF. CDR3 bases: TGTGCCAGCAGCCGGACAGGGGATTCACCCCTCCACTTT. The chain has TRBV25-1 and TRBJ1-6; 9 nucleotides line up with TRBD1. V gave up 6 bases and J gave up 8 bases; unmatched junction bases: 2. The germline CDR1 and CDR2 sequences are MGHDK and SYGVNS. CDR3 length equals 13 residues. The variable domain in full, with the rest retrieved from reference TRBV25-1 and TRBJ1-6, is EADIYQTPRYLVIGTGKKITLECSQTMGHDKMYWYQQDPGMELHLIHYSYGVNSTEKGDLSSESTVSRIRTEHFPLTLESARPSHTSQYLCASSRTGDSPLHFGNGTRLTVT.

This chain connects TRBV7-9 to TRBJ1-3; D might be TRBD1 (5 bases). The germline gives CDR1 SEHNR, CDR2 FQNEAQ (reference sequence). Trimming took 9 bases from V and 0 from J, leaving 9 bases between them. The CDR3 contains 13 residues. CDR3 sequence reads: CARGTDSGNTIYF. The CDR3 DNA reads TGTGCCAGAGGGACCGACTCTGGAAACACCATATATTTT.

The J gene is TRBJ2-1, the V gene TRBV7-3; D possibly uses TRBD1 or TRBD2 (6 bases each). V lost 5 bases and J lost 2, with 31 bases in between. Germline CDR1 and CDR2: SGHTA and FQGTGA. This CDR3 comprises 21 residues. The CDR3 loop is CASSTQQLMDRGLTPYNEQFF. CDR3 nucleotides: TGTGCCAGCAGCACCCAACAATTAATGGACCGGGGGCTCACCCCCTACAATGAGCAGTTCTTC.

This chain uses TRBV27 with TRBJ2-2; D remains unclear. The germline CDR1 and CDR2 sequences are MNHEY and SMNVEV (reference sequence). The CDR3 sequence is 12 residues long. V was clipped by 8 bases and J by 1 base, with 5 bases between them. The CDR3 protein is CASRRNTGELFF. The CDR3 DNA follows: TGTGCCAGCCGACGGAACACCGGGGAGCTGTTTTTT.

This clone was observed a single time. This sequence joins TRBV3-1 (or the pseudogene TRBV3-2) and TRBJ1-6; 8 nucleotides match TRBD1. Germline assignment: CDR1 LGHDT and CDR2 YNNKEL (reference sequence). There are 16 residues in the CDR3. Unmatched junction bases numbered 6, after V lost 1 base and J lost 7 bases. This CDR3 is CASSQGAGGLNSPLHF. DNA of the CDR3: TGTGCCAGCAGCCAAGGGGCAGGGGGCTTGAATTCACCCCTCCACTTT.

CDR3 residues: CASSLGTDPRYNEQFF. In DNA, the CDR3 is TGTGCCAGCAGCTTAGGGACGGACCCCCGCTACAATGAGCAGTTCTTC. This rearrangement joins TRBV7-7 to TRBJ2-1; D is ambiguous. V was shortened by 1 base and J by 3 bases, with 13 bases between the two germline ends. The CDR3 length is 16 residues. CDR1 is SSHAT, CDR2 FNYEAQ, per germline (reference sequence).

The CDR3 reads CASSLAGAEAFF. The DNA of the CDR3 is TGTGCCAGCAGCCTTGCAGGGGCTGAAGCTTTCTTT. This chain uses TRBV7-9 with TRBJ1-1, with a possible D match to TRBD1 (6 bases). This CDR3 is 12 amino acids long. Trimming stripped 5 bases from V and 6 bases from J, with 10 bases between. CDR1 is SEHNR and CDR2 is FQNEAQ in the germline V gene (reference sequence).

The chain employs TRBV12-5 and TRBJ2-7; the match to TRBD1 covers 7 bases. Germline values: CDR1 LGHNT, CDR2 FRNRAP. Unmatched junction bases numbered 5, after V lost 1 base and J lost 2 bases. The CDR3 loop spans 15 amino acids. The CDR3: CASGLATGTAYEQYF. The CDR3 bases are TGTGCTAGTGGTTTGGCCACCGGGACAGCCTACGAGCAGTACTTC. Combining the CDR3 with reference TRBV12-5 and TRBJ2-7 gives the whole variable domain DARVTQTPRHKVTEMGQEVTMRCQPILGHNTVFWYRQTMMQGLELLAYFRNRAPLDDSGMPKDRFSAEMPDATLATLKIQPSEPRDSAVYFCASGLATGTAYEQYFGPGTRLTVT.

This chain links TRBV27 with TRBJ2-7; no clear D gene. The CDR3 runs to 13 residues. V was trimmed by 2 bases and J by 3 bases, leaving 8 bases between them. Germline CDR1 is MNHEY and CDR2 is SMNVEV (reference sequence). CDR3 coding DNA: TGTGCCAGCAGTTTAACCCATAACTACGAGCAGTACTTC. Translated, it gives CASSLTHNYEQYF.

The chain employs TRBV5-1 and TRBJ2-1; 7 bases line up with TRBD2. Unmatched junction bases numbered 13, after V lost 4 bases and J lost 12 bases. The CDR3 runs to 14 residues. Germline lookup yields CDR1 SGHRS and CDR2 YFSETQ. The CDR3 spells CASSQGLGWLGQFF. The CDR3 nucleotides are TGCGCCAGCAGCCAAGGACTAGGGTGGTTGGGGCAGTTCTTC.

The chain recombines TRBV18 with TRBJ1-4; 7 nucleotides agree with TRBD1. Germline lookup yields CDR1 KGHSH and CDR2 LQKENI. The CDR3 contains 15 residues. J lost 4 bases, V lost 6 bases, and 8 bases had no gene match. The CDR3 DNA sequence: TGTGCCAGCTCCTACCCGACAGGGCGTAATGAAAAACTGTTTTTT. The encoded protein is CASSYPTGRNEKLFF. Full variable domain (rest looked up from reference TRBV18 and TRBJ1-4): NAGVMQNPRHLVRRRGQEARLRCSPMKGHSHVYWYRQLPEEGLKFMVYLQKENIIDESGMPKERFSAEFPKEGPSILRIQQVVRGDSAAYFCASSYPTGRNEKLFFGSGTQLSVL.

This chain connects TRBV5-1 to TRBJ2-5; 12 positions agree with TRBD1. The V and J ends lost 4 bases and 4 bases, in that order; junction bases with no gene match: 5. The CDR3 runs to 15 residues. Germline CDR1 is SGHRS and CDR2 is YFSETQ. CDR3 region: CASSPGTGGSETQYF. The CDR3 DNA is TGCGCCAGCAGCCCCGGGACAGGGGGCTCAGAGACCCAGTACTTC.

In this sample, this clone turned up a few times. Other DNA sequences in this sample translate to the same CDR3. CDR3: CASSDRGVRNSPLHF. For the CDR3, the DNA is TGTGCCAGCAGCGATAGGGGGGTGCGTAATTCACCCCTCCACTTT. The chain recombines TRBV5-4 with TRBJ1-6, with D perhaps TRBD1 (6 bases). The CDR3 spans 15 residues. Trimming stripped 4 bases from V and 6 bases from J, with 14 bases between. CDR1 and CDR2 (germline): SGHNT, YYREEE (reference sequence).

The V call is TRBV29-1, the J call TRBJ1-2; D call uncertain. V was pared by 2 bases and J by 0 bases, with 16 bases between. Germline loops: CDR1 SQVTM, CDR2 ANQGSEA. This CDR3 is built from 16 residues. CDR3 amino acids: CSVEKGSQRANYGYTF. For the CDR3, the DNA is TGCAGCGTTGAAAAAGGGAGTCAACGAGCTAACTATGGCTACACCTTC.

The rearrangement links TRBV7-2 to TRBJ2-7; D is ambiguous. This CDR3 contains 14 residues. Germline assignment: CDR1 SGHTA and CDR2 FQGNSA. V was clipped by 5 bases and J by 5 bases, with 16 bases between them. CDR3 DNA: TGTGCCAGCAGCCCAAGAACCGGACCCCACGAGCAGTACTTC. It encodes CASSPRTGPHEQYF.

The chain carries TRBV11-3 and TRBJ2-1; no definite D call. The CDR3 is made up of 14 amino acids. The germline CDR1 and CDR2 sequences are SGHNT and YENEEA. V lost 6 bases to trimming and J lost 0 bases, with 9 bases between them. Here the CDR3 DNA reads TGTGCCAGCAGTCCAGCCCCCTCCTACAATGAGCAGTTCTTC. Translating gives CASSPAPSYNEQFF.

This chain uses TRBV5-4 with TRBJ1-2; TRBD1 agrees at 11 bases. With 5 bases clipped from V and 8 bases from J, the junction kept 8 bases outside the gene matches. The length of the CDR3 is 14 residues. The germline V gene encodes CDR1 SGHNT and CDR2 YYREEE (reference sequence). The CDR3 spells CASRRDRGDIGYTF. As DNA, the CDR3 is TGTGCCAGCAGACGGGACAGGGGGGATATAGGCTACACCTTC.

The chain is built from TRBV18 and TRBJ2-3; D is uncertain. Germline values: CDR1 KGHSH, CDR2 LQKENI. The ends were cut back, 0 bases at V and 6 bases at J, with 7 bases in the middle. This CDR3 has 13 residues. The CDR3 reads CASSPPVGDTQYF. In DNA form, the CDR3 reads TGTGCCAGCTCACCACCGGTTGGGGATACGCAGTATTTT.

The rearrangement uses TRBV18 and TRBJ2-7; D unresolved. The length of the CDR3 is 13 residues. Germline CDR1 KGHSH, CDR2 LQKENI. V shed 3 bases and J shed 7 bases, with 13 bases lying between them. The CDR3 region is CASSPLSAREQYF. DNA for the CDR3: TGTGCCAGCTCACCTTTGTCGGCCCGTGAGCAGTACTTC.

V is TRBV4-2 and J is TRBJ1-3; D is possibly TRBD1 (5 bases). CDR3 length: 20 residues. Trimming took off 4 bases at V and 0 bases at J, with 25 bases between the two ends. The V gene's germline CDR1 is LGHNA and CDR2 YNFKEQ. The DNA of the CDR3 is TGTGCCAGCAGCCCCGGGATTGGGGCCACGGGAGGTCCCTCTGGAAACACCATATATTTT. It is translated as CASSPGIGATGGPSGNTIYF.